This T cell receptor beta chain comes out of a study of patients and donors after allogeneic stem cell transplantation. V lost 3 bases, J lost 2 bases, and 10 bases stayed unmatched. Looked up from germline, CDR1 is MDHEN and CDR2 is SYDVKM. The CDR3 is 17 amino acids. One entry per CDR3 protein, called by TCRdb with MiXCR from the RT-PCR reads. The table has about 96,000 distinct CDR3 sequences, around 49% seen once. This sequence joins TRBV28 and TRBJ1-5; 7 nucleotides agree with TRBD1. This sequence originates from a human donor who was either an allogeneic HSCT recipient or a stem cell or donor lymphocyte infusion donor (not recorded which). It is not recorded whose cells these are; they may come from a transplant donor. The sequencing sample was made of blood, either unsorted or a sorted T cell fraction (not recorded which). The CDR3 nucleotides read TGTGCCAGCAGTTTGTTCGACAGGGCCGCTGGCAATCAGCCCCAGCATTTT. Translating it yields CASSLFDRAAGNQPQHF.